One T cell receptor (beta chain) is described in this entry. Its antigen is not known. The record originates from a study of OX40 agonist ivuxolimab in advanced cancers. The CDR3 totals 15 residues. Germline V gene lookup returns CDR1 MNHNS and CDR2 SASEGT. V dropped 2 bases and J dropped 3; count of bases not matched to a gene: 2. Here immunoSEQ multiplex PCR was the method, and the copy in TCRdb shows in-frame clones only, minus some. The sample lists more than 65,000 clones; 85% to 95% were seen once. The study's findings and limits: The investigators did not determine what antigen specificity the expanded peripheral T cells had.

The sequenced sample was CD4+ or CD8+ T cells sorted from blood, obtained in a trial of the OX40 agonist ivuxolimab. The sequence was obtained from an adult with an advanced solid tumor such as melanoma, head and neck, liver or kidney cancer. The chain joins TRBV6-1 to TRBJ1-2; TRBD1 matches 11 bases. The CDR3 coding sequence is TGTGCCAGCAGTGAACCGGGACAGGGGGACTATGGCTACACCTTC. This translates into CASSEPGQGDYGYTF.